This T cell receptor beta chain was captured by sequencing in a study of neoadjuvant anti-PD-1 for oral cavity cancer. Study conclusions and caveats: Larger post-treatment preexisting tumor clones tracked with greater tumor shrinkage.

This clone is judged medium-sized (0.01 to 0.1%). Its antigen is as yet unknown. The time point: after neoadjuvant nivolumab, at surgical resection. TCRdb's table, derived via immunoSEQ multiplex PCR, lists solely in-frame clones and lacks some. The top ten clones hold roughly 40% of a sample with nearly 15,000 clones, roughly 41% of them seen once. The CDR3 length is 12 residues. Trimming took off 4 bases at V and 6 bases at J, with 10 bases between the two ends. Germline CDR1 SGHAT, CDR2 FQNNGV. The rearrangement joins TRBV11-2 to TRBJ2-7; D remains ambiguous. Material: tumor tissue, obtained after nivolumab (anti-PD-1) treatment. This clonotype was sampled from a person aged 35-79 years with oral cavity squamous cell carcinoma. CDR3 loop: CASSSALLEQYF. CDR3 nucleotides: TGTGCCAGCAGCTCCGCCCTACTCGAGCAGTACTTC.